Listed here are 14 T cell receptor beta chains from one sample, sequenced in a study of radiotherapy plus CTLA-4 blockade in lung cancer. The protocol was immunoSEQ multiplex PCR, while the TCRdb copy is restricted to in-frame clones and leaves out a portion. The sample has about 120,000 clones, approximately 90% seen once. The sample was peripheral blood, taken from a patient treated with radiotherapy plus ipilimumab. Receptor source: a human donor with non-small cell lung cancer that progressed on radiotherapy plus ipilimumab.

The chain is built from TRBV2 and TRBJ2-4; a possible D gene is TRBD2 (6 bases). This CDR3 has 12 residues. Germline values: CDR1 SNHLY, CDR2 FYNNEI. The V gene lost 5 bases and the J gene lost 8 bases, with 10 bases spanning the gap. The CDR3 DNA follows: TGTGCCAGCAGTTCGGAGGGAGACATTCAGTACTTC. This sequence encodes CASSSEGDIQYF.

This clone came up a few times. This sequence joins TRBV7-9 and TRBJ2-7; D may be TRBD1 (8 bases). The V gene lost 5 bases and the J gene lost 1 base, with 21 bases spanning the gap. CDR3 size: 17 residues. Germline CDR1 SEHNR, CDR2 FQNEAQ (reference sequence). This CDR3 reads CASSPSGRTGQSYEQYF. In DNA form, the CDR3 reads TGTGCCAGCAGCCCTAGCGGTCGGACAGGGCAGTCCTACGAGCAGTACTTC.

This CDR3 is CASRPLPYSNQPQHF. The CDR3 DNA reads TGCGCCAGCAGGCCCCTCCCTTATAGCAATCAGCCCCAGCATTTT. The rearrangement links TRBV5-1 to TRBJ1-5; D is undetermined. Trimming shortened V by 5 bases and J by 0 bases, and 12 bases separated the two germline ends. The germline gives CDR1 SGHRS, CDR2 YFSETQ. The CDR3 has 15 amino acids.

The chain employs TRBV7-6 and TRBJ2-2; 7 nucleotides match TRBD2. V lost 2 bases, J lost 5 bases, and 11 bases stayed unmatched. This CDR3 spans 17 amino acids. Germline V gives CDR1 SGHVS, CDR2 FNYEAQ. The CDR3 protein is CASSLYPAGMVTGELFF. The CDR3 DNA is TGTGCCAGCAGCTTATATCCAGCGGGAATGGTTACCGGGGAGCTGTTTTTT.

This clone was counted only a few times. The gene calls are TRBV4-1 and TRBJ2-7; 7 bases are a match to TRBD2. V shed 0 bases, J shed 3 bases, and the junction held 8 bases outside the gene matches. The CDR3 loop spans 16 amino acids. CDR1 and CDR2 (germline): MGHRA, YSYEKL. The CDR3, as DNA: TGCGCCAGCAGCCAAGAATTAGCGGGCGGACACTACGAGCAGTACTTC. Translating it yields CASSQELAGGHYEQYF.

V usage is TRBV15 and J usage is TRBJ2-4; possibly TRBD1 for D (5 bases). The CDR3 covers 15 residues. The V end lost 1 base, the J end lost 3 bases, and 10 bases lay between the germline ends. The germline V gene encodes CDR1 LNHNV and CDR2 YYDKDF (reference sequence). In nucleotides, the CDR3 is TGTGCCACCAGCAGAGTCAGGGATGGCAAAAACATTCAGTACTTC. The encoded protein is CATSRVRDGKNIQYF.

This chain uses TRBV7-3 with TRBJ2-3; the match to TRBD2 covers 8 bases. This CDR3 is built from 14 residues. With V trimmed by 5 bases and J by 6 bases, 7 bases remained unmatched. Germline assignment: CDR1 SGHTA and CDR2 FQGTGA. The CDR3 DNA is TGTGCCAGCAGCCGAGCGGGAGCAGGCGATACGCAGTATTTT. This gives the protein CASSRAGAGDTQYF.

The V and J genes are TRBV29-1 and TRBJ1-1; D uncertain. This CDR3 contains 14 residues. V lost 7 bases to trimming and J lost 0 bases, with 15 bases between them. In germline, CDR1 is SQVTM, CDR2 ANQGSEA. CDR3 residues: CSALHHGVNTEAFF. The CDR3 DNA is TGCAGCGCGCTGCATCACGGGGTGAACACTGAAGCTTTCTTT.

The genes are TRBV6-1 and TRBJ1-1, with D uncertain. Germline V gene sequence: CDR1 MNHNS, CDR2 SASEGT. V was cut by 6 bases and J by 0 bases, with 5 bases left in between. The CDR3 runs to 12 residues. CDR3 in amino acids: CASRKVNTEAFF. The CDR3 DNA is TGTGCCAGCAGGAAGGTGAACACTGAAGCTTTCTTT.

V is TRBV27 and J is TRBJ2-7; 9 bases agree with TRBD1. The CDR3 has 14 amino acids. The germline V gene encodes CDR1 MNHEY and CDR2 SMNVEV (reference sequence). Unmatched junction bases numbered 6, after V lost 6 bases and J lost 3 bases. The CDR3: CASRGLTGGYEQYF. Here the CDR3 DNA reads TGTGCCAGCAGGGGGTTGACAGGGGGCTACGAGCAGTACTTC.

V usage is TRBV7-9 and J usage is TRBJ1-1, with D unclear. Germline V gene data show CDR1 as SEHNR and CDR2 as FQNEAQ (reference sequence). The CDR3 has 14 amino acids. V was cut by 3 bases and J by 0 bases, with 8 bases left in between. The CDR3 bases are TGTGCCAGCAGCTTGGGATACATGAACACTGAAGCTTTCTTT. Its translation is CASSLGYMNTEAFF.

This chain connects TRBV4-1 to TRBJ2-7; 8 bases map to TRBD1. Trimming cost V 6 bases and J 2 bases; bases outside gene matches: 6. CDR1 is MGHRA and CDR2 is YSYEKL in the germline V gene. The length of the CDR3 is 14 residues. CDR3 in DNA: TGCGCCAGCAGTGAAACAGGGGGGACCTACGAGCAGTACTTC. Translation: CASSETGGTYEQYF.

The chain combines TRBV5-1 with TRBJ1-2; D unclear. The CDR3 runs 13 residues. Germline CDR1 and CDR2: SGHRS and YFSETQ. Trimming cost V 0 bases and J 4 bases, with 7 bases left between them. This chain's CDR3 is CASSLAGSYGYTF. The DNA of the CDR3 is TGCGCCAGCAGCTTGGCCGGGAGCTATGGCTACACCTTC.

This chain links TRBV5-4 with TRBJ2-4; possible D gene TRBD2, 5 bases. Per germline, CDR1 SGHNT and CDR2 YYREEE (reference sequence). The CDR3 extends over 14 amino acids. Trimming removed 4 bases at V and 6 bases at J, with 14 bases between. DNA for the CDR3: TGTGCCAGCAGCGGGCCGGGGAGCCTAAACATTCAGTACTTC. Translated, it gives CASSGPGSLNIQYF.